This T cell receptor beta chain was identified during a study of blood T cells in healthy people across ages. V lost 5 bases to trimming and J lost 0 bases; unmatched junction nucleotides: 8. There are 16 residues in the CDR3. Per the germline V gene, CDR1 is DFQATT and CDR2 is SNEGSKA (reference sequence). PCR was performed a second time for 7 to 11 cycles using a sample-barcoded 5' primer and a J-beta primer mix. One entry per CDR3 protein, called by TCRdb with MiXCR from the 5' RACE reads. The sample gives approximately 2,000,000 distinct CDR3 sequences, about 39% of which show up once; 20% to 25% is in the top ten.

This sequence was found in a human donor in good health. Specimen: blood. The gene calls are TRBV20-1 and TRBJ1-3; TRBD1 matches at 9 bases. Here the CDR3 reads CSAARTGAFSGNTIYF. CDR3 coding DNA: TGCAGTGCTGCCCGGACAGGGGCCTTCTCTGGAAACACCATATATTTT.